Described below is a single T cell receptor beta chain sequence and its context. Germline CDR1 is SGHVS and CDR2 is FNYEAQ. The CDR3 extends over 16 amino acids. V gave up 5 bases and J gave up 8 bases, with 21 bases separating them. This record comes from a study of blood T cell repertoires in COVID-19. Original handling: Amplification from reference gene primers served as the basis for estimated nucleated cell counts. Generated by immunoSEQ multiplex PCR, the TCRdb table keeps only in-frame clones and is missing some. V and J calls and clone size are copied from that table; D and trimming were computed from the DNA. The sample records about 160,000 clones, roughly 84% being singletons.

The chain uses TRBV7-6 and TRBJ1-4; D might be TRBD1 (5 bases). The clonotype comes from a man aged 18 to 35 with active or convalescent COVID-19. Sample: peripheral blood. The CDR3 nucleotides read TGTGCCAGCAGCCTCACGCGGGGCGAGGGGAAGGAAAAACTGTTTTTT. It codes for CASSLTRGEGKEKLFF. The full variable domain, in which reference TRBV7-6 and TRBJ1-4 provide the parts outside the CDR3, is GAGVSQSPRYKVTKRGQDVALRCDPISGHVSLYWYRQALGQGPEFLTYFNYEAQQDKSGLPNDRFSAERPEGSISTLTIQRTEQRDSAMYRCASSLTRGEGKEKLFFGSGTQLSVL.